A single sample is the source of the 24 T cell receptor beta chains below, sequenced in a study of cytomegalovirus exposure and HLA in healthy donors. This PCR relied on a set of 60 Vbeta primers and 13 Jbeta primers. Assay: immunoSEQ multiplex PCR; the TCRdb copy retains only in-frame clones and omits some. There are over 120,000 clones in the sample; over 75% occur only once, and over 2% lies in the top ten. The sequencing sample was made of PBMCs. These receptor sequences come from a man aged 45-60 years in good health and CMV-seronegative.

This clone showed up just a few times. The chain employs TRBV28 and TRBJ1-1; D is undetermined. The germline V gene encodes CDR1 MDHEN and CDR2 SYDVKM. The CDR3 totals 14 residues. Trimming stripped 3 bases from V and 3 bases from J, with 11 bases between. CDR3 sequence: CASSLRRLDTEAFF. Written as DNA, the CDR3 is TGTGCCAGCAGTTTGCGAAGATTGGACACTGAAGCTTTCTTT.

The chain employs TRBV5-4 and TRBJ2-5; 13 bases are shared with TRBD2. There are 17 residues in the CDR3. With V trimmed by 4 bases and J by 3 bases, 9 bases remained unmatched. The germline gives CDR1 SGHNT, CDR2 YYREEE (reference sequence). CDR3: CASSIGLAGAEKETQYF. DNA of the CDR3: TGTGCCAGCAGCATCGGACTAGCGGGAGCAGAAAAAGAGACCCAGTACTTC.

In its sample, this clone was seen once. This chain connects TRBV30 to TRBJ2-1; a weak D match, TRBD1 (5 bases). V lost 2 bases, J lost 8 bases, and 10 bases lay in between. CDR1 GTSNPN and CDR2 SVGIG come from the germline V gene (reference sequence). The CDR3 contains 12 residues. CDR3 sequence (DNA): TGTGCCTGGAGTAACCAGGGCGATGAGCAGTTCTTC. Amino acids: CAWSNQGDEQFF.

This chain links TRBV5-6 with TRBJ1-4, with 10 nucleotides matching TRBD1. The CDR3 is made up of 16 amino acids. V lost 2 bases and J lost 0; bases outside the gene matches: 1. Germline V lookup: CDR1 SGHDT, CDR2 YYEEEE. CDR3 protein: CASSFGQGATNEKLFF. CDR3 nucleotide sequence: TGTGCCAGCAGCTTTGGACAGGGGGCAACTAATGAAAAACTGTTTTTT. Using reference TRBV5-6 and TRBJ1-4 for the parts outside the CDR3, the full variable domain is DAGVTQSPTHLIKTRGQQVTLRCSPKSGHDTVSWYQQALGQGPQFIFQYYEEEERQRGNFPDRFSGHQFPNYSSELNVNALLLGDSALYLCASSFGQGATNEKLFFGSGTQLSVL.

The chain is built from TRBV5-6 and TRBJ2-1; 7 nucleotides line up with TRBD2. The CDR3 sequence is 15 residues long. Germline lookup yields CDR1 SGHDT and CDR2 YYEEEE. The J segment lost 4 bases and the V segment lost 3 bases, leaving 7 bases of the junction unmatched. The CDR3 region is CASSSSSGLYNEQFF. In DNA form, the CDR3 reads TGTGCCAGCAGCTCGAGTAGCGGGTTATACAATGAGCAGTTCTTC.

This clone has only a few counts. The V gene is TRBV12-5, the J gene TRBJ2-7, with 10 bases identical to TRBD1. CDR3 length: 16 amino acids. J lost 9 bases, V lost 0 bases, and 11 bases had no gene match. CDR1 and CDR2 from the germline V gene are LGHNT and FRNRAP. The CDR3 nucleotides read TGTGCTAGTGGTTTGGTAGCCCGGGACAGGGGCATGGGGCAGTACTTC. Its translation: CASGLVARDRGMGQYF.

The V and J genes are TRBV11-3 and TRBJ1-2; 10 bases are shared with TRBD1. This CDR3 is 15 amino acids long. CDR1 and CDR2 (germline): SGHNT, YENEEA. V lost 1 base to trimming and J lost 2 bases; unmatched junction nucleotides: 1. CDR3 bases: TGTGCCAGCAGCTTAGGACAGGGGGCGAACTATGGCTACACCTTC. Residues: CASSLGQGANYGYTF.

The chain is built from TRBV19 and TRBJ2-1; D gene unclear. CDR1 is LNHDA and CDR2 is SQIVND in the germline V gene (reference sequence). This CDR3 comprises 15 residues. Trimming cost V 7 bases and J 0 bases, with 13 bases left between them. For the CDR3, the DNA is TGTGCCAGTATGGAATTTAGGAGCTCCTACAATGAGCAGTTCTTC. Encoded protein: CASMEFRSSYNEQFF.

The chain joins TRBV6-4 to TRBJ1-1; a weak D match, TRBD1 (5 bases). Germline V lookup: CDR1 MRHNA, CDR2 SNTAGT. The CDR3 totals 14 residues. V was shortened by 0 bases and J by 8 bases, with 13 bases between the two germline ends. CDR3 nucleotide sequence: TGTGCCAGCAGTGACTCGGACCGGGCAGGGGAAGCTTTCTTT. Translated, it gives CASSDSDRAGEAFF.

The gene calls are TRBV5-4 and TRBJ2-5; tentatively, D is TRBD1 (6 bases). V lost 4 bases, J lost 3 bases, and 22 bases lay in between. The CDR3 extends over 17 amino acids. From germline, CDR1 is SGHNT and CDR2 YYREEE (reference sequence). CDR3 DNA sequence: TGTGCCAGCAGCCTACCACGACGGACAGCCGGAAAAGAGACCCAGTACTTC. Translating gives CASSLPRRTAGKETQYF. The full variable domain, in which reference TRBV5-4 and TRBJ2-5 provide the parts outside the CDR3, is ETGVTQSPTHLIKTRGQQVTLRCSSQSGHNTVSWYQQALGQGPQFIFQYYREEENGRGNFPPRFSGLQFPNYSSELNVNALELDDSALYLCASSLPRRTAGKETQYFGPGTRLLVL.

This chain joins TRBV5-1 and TRBJ1-1; no clear D. The CDR3 has 14 residues. Germline values: CDR1 SGHRS, CDR2 YFSETQ. Trimming stripped 4 bases from V and 0 bases from J, with 10 bases between. The chain's CDR3 is CASSSNGMNTEAFF. In DNA, the CDR3 is TGCGCCAGCAGCAGTAACGGTATGAACACTGAAGCTTTCTTT.

This clone was counted a single time. The chain uses TRBV2 and TRBJ2-5; tentative D call: TRBD1 (5 bases). Trimming stripped 7 bases from V and 3 bases from J, with 18 bases between. Germline V gene lookup returns CDR1 SNHLY and CDR2 FYNNEI. This CDR3 region has 15 residues. CDR3 region: CASIRQTQPEETQYF. DNA of the CDR3: TGTGCCAGCATTCGACAGACCCAACCTGAAGAGACCCAGTACTTC.

The J gene is TRBJ1-1, the V gene TRBV5-1; possible D gene TRBD1, 5 bases. The germline V and J ends were trimmed by 4 bases and 2 bases, with 15 bases remaining between them. In germline, CDR1 is SGHRS, CDR2 YFSETQ. The CDR3 is 15 amino acids. The CDR3 loop is CASSRIVGGNTEAFF. The CDR3 DNA reads TGCGCCAGCAGCCGGATCGTCGGGGGAAACACTGAAGCTTTCTTT.

The chain employs TRBV30 and TRBJ2-2, with unresolved D. CDR1 and CDR2 (germline): GTSNPN, SVGIG (reference sequence). Trimming pared 4 bases from V and 2 bases from J, leaving 5 bases between. This CDR3 comprises 12 residues. The DNA of the CDR3 is TGTGCCTGGACAGTTAACACCGGGGAGCTGTTTTTT. Its translation: CAWTVNTGELFF.

The chain uses TRBV6-6 and TRBJ2-7; no firm D call. The V and J ends lost 2 bases and 2 bases respectively, with 7 bases between them. Germline CDR1 reads MNHNY; CDR2 reads SVGAGI (reference sequence). CDR3 length: 13 amino acids. The CDR3 is CASSYQVTYEQYF. CDR3 coding DNA: TGTGCCAGCAGTTACCAGGTTACCTACGAGCAGTACTTC.

This clone was seen a few times. The chain combines TRBV5-1 with TRBJ1-5; D is uncertain. Germline CDR1 reads SGHRS; CDR2 reads YFSETQ. The CDR3 extends over 14 amino acids. V was cut by 0 bases and J by 3 bases, with 7 bases left in between. Written as DNA, the CDR3 is TGCGCCAGCAGCTTGGACGGGATCAATCAGCCCCAGCATTTT. This codes for CASSLDGINQPQHF.

This clone has only one observation. The V gene is TRBV6-6, the J gene TRBJ1-2, with 7 bases aligning to TRBD1. J lost 8 bases, V lost 4 bases, and 7 bases had no gene match. The germline CDR1 and CDR2 sequences are MNHNY and SVGAGI (reference sequence). This CDR3 spans 13 amino acids. The CDR3 region is CASSSQGEWGYTF. The CDR3 coding sequence is TGTGCCAGCAGTTCCCAGGGGGAGTGGGGCTACACCTTC.

This chain links TRBV19 with TRBJ1-2; 7 bases map to TRBD1. The V and J ends lost 1 base and 5 bases, in that order; junction bases with no gene match: 19. CDR3 length equals 19 residues. The germline V gene has CDR1 LNHDA and CDR2 SQIVND (reference sequence). CDR3 in DNA: TGTGCCAGTAGTATAGGATACCGGAGACAGGGTGATTGGTCATATGGCTACACCTTC. Translating gives CASSIGYRRQGDWSYGYTF.

The CDR3 here is CASAGTLEQFF. In DNA form, the CDR3 reads TGTGCCAGTGCCGGGACTCTCGAGCAGTTCTTC. The chain links TRBV6-6 to TRBJ2-1; D might be TRBD2 (6 bases). V gave up 9 bases and J gave up 10 bases, with 13 bases separating them. The germline gives CDR1 MNHNY, CDR2 SVGAGI (reference sequence). The CDR3 loop spans 11 amino acids.

The chain couples TRBV30 to TRBJ2-5; 9 bases match TRBD2. With V trimmed by 3 bases and J by 5 bases, 10 bases remained unmatched. This CDR3 comprises 15 residues. CDR1 GTSNPN and CDR2 SVGIG come from the germline V gene (reference sequence). The DNA for the CDR3 is TGTGCCTGGAGAGGCGGAGCGGGAGGATTGGAGACCCAGTACTTC. As protein: CAWRGGAGGLETQYF.

The chain carries TRBV5-1 and TRBJ2-2; a weak D match, TRBD1 (6 bases). The germline V gene encodes CDR1 SGHRS and CDR2 YFSETQ. This CDR3 has 14 amino acids. The V end was cut by 6 bases, the J end by 5 bases, with 14 bases between. CDR3 region: CASTMTGGTGELFF. In DNA form, the CDR3 reads TGCGCCAGCACCATGACAGGCGGAACCGGGGAGCTGTTTTTT.

The chain links TRBV18 to TRBJ1-5; perhaps TRBD1 as D (5 bases). This CDR3 has 16 amino acids. Trimming removed 1 base from V and 2 bases from J, with 12 bases in between. Germline-derived CDR1 and CDR2 are KGHSH and LQKENI. As DNA, the CDR3 is TGTGCCAGCTCACCACGACGGGACTGGGGCAATCAGCCCCAGCATTTT. Protein sequence: CASSPRRDWGNQPQHF.

The genes are TRBV7-2 and TRBJ2-7; 9 nucleotides match TRBD1. This CDR3 has 13 amino acids. Per germline, CDR1 SGHTA and CDR2 FQGNSA. Unmatched junction bases numbered 2, after V lost 3 bases and J lost 5 bases. The CDR3: CASSLTGGNEQYF. In DNA form, the CDR3 reads TGTGCCAGCAGCTTGACAGGGGGTAACGAGCAGTACTTC.

The chain recombines TRBV27 with TRBJ1-1; D ambiguous. V lost 5 bases to trimming and J lost 1 base, with 17 bases between them. CDR1 is MNHEY and CDR2 is SMNVEV in the germline V gene (reference sequence). CDR3 length: 16 amino acids. CDR3 sequence reads: CASSPRSPLANTEAFF. In DNA form, the CDR3 reads TGTGCCAGCAGTCCGCGGTCCCCTCTGGCGAACACTGAAGCTTTCTTT.